This TCR beta chain was sequenced during a study of graft-versus-host responses after intestinal transplantation (dated by TCRdb to the early 2020s). For the study in its entirety: The transplants that recipients got were multivisceral, liver-intestinal, or isolated intestinal. Rather than going through the commercial service, samples from a few later patients were sequenced in-house on an Illumina MiSeq and processed with MiXCR. After intestinal transplantation, graft-versus-host and host-versus-graft alloreactive T cell clones in the graft, circulation and bone marrow were tracked using bulk TCR-beta CDR3 sequencing. A cohort of approximately 23 intestinal transplant recipients, including one retransplant, was enrolled, and a few patients lacking pretransplant specimens were excluded. Alloreactive clones were identified by sequencing pre-transplant mixed lymphocyte reaction products and comparing them with unstimulated pre-transplant donor and recipient T cells. Donor T cell macrochimerism was defined as a peak of at least 4% donor T cells among recipient peripheral blood mononuclear cells. All recipients received anti-thymocyte globulin induction followed by maintenance tacrolimus and steroids for approximately 3 years. Paper-wide results and their limitations: GvH clones turned up in recipient bone marrow, with some appearing earlier in ileal mucosa or blood, a pattern consistent with an intestinal mucosal origin. Conclusions were limited by the relatively low number and heterogeneity of intestinal transplant patients. Early after transplant, peak levels of circulating GvH clones were found to be associated with declines in HvG clones. High GvH to HvG T cell clonal ratios were observed in the allografts of patients with donor T cell macrochimerism.

The germline V end is reduced by 7 bases and the J end by 0 bases; junction bases left unmatched: 3. The CDR3 contains 14 residues, cysteine and phenylalanine counted. Of the read, only the CDR3 DNA is kept; its 42 bases are in frame from base 1. CDR1 and CDR2 (SGDLS, YYNGEE) derive from the germline V gene. Explained via the paper, the time point label denotes: postoperative day 105 after intestinal transplantation (dayNNNN = postoperative day). To isolate intraepithelial and lamina propria lymphocytes from graft specimens, dithiothreitol, EDTA incubations and collagenase D digestion were used. Bulk TCR-beta sequencing was performed on serial intestinal graft biopsy specimens collected as late as 600 days after transplant. Worth noting for this clone: Its antigen is currently not known. There are no base qualities to consult, and no much larger clone falls within one base.

Libraries were prepared through the immunoSEQ multiplex PCR assay. Adaptive Biotechnologies carried out high-throughput TCR-beta CDR3 sequencing of genomic DNA for most patients. For the original study's pipeline: Adaptive's ImmunoSEQ software supplied the TCR sequencing data for 18 patients, while MiXCR and VDJtools were used to process a few other patients. CDR3 nucleotide sequences shared between donor and recipient were removed because their origin could not be assigned. To be classed as alloreactive, a clone needed at least 2-fold expansion over unstimulated cells and a minimum CFSE-low frequency of 0.002% (template counts) or 0.001% (read counts). Clones detected in sequenced pre-transplant spleen, lymph node, or MLR CFSE-low populations of the donor or recipient were defined as mappable. The cumulative frequency of alloreactive clones was calculated as a percentage of all sequences, weighted by copy number. This is the immuneACCESS table as TCRdb keeps it, with only in-frame sequences that have V and J called. A part of the clones is gone; compared with another copy, unresolved V genes explain less than half, and the rest is unexplained. The DNA was the basis for D and trimming; V, J and clone size are from that table. For this sample the table gives roughly 3,600 clones, of which 60% to 75% were detected only once. 6.5% to 8.5% of the sample is held by the ten biggest clonotypes.

The TCR sequence derives from a human patient who received an intestinal transplant, so some T cells may come from the graft donor. Sample: ileum tissue, taken 105 days after intestinal transplantation. The rearrangement combines TRBV9 with TRBJ2-1; 8 bases in the junction line up with TRBD2. This receptor carries the CDR3 CASGTSGSYNEQFF. The nucleotide sequence is TGTGCCAGCGGTACTAGCGGCTCCTACAATGAGCAGTTCTTC.